The 7 T cell receptor beta chains reported below all come from one sample, sequenced in a study of blood T cell repertoires in COVID-19. TCRdb's table, derived via immunoSEQ multiplex PCR, lists solely in-frame clones and lacks some. The table lists more than 300,000 clones, about 92% of them singletons. The sample was PBMCs or T cells enriched from blood (not recorded which). The source is a young woman who had recovered from COVID-19.

This rearrangement joins TRBV4-2 to TRBJ1-6; D might be TRBD1 (6 bases). This CDR3 has 15 residues. Germline CDR1 and CDR2: LGHNA and YNFKEQ. V shed 1 base and J shed 10 bases, with 14 bases lying between them. The CDR3 is CASSQGSRGRSPLHF. For the CDR3, the DNA is TGTGCCAGCAGCCAAGGCAGCAGGGGCCGGTCACCCCTCCACTTT.

The V call is TRBV18, the J call TRBJ2-1, with TRBD1 matching over 9 bases. CDR3 length equals 15 residues. With 3 bases clipped from V and 7 bases from J, the junction kept 7 bases outside the gene matches. CDR1 and CDR2 from the germline V gene are KGHSH and LQKENI. This CDR3 reads CASSPSIGTGNEQFF. As DNA, the CDR3 is TGTGCCAGCTCACCCTCAATAGGGACAGGGAATGAGCAGTTCTTC.

A remark on this clone: An end of the junction does not agree with germline; a read error may underlie this. The chain has TRBV7-2 and TRBJ2-7; 10 bases agree with TRBD2. The CDR3 is made up of 15 amino acids. The germline CDR1 and CDR2 sequences are SGHTA and FQGNSA. The CDR3 sequence: CASSIASSGSYEQYF. DNA for the CDR3: TGTGCCAGCAGCATAGCGTCTAGCGGGAGTTACGAGCAGTACTTC. Using reference TRBV7-2 and TRBJ2-7 for the parts outside the CDR3, the full variable domain is GAGVSQSPSNKVTEKGKDVELRCDPISGHTALYWYRQSLGQGLEFLIYFQGNSAPDKSGLPSDRFSAERTGGSVSTLTIQRTQQEDSAVYLCASSIASSGSYEQYFGPGTRLTVT.

The rearrangement uses TRBV18 and TRBJ2-5; D uncertain. Deletions cut 4 bases from V and 1 base from J, with 10 bases between. The V gene's germline CDR1 is KGHSH and CDR2 LQKENI. The CDR3 sequence is 14 residues long. CDR3 in amino acids: CASSQVEVQETQYF. The DNA for the CDR3 is TGTGCCAGCTCACAGGTCGAGGTCCAAGAGACCCAGTACTTC.

The V call is TRBV10-3, the J call TRBJ2-2, with D possibly matching TRBD1 (6 bases). The CDR3 extends over 15 amino acids. Germline CDR1 ENHRY, CDR2 SYGVKD. Trimming removed 5 bases from V and 3 bases from J, with 13 bases in between. CDR3 in amino acids: CAISPQGPDTGELFF. CDR3 nucleotide sequence: TGTGCCATCAGTCCACAGGGTCCGGACACCGGGGAGCTGTTTTTT.

The chain carries TRBV5-1 and TRBJ2-1; 11 bases fit TRBD2. The germline V gene has CDR1 SGHRS and CDR2 YFSETQ. V was pared by 7 bases and J by 5 bases, with 14 bases of the junction left unmatched. The CDR3 is 17 amino acids. The CDR3 reads CASARTTTSGGHNEQFF. DNA for the CDR3: TGCGCCAGCGCCCGCACCACTACTAGCGGGGGACACAATGAGCAGTTCTTC.

At least ten counts were recorded for this clone. DNA of the CDR3: TGTGCTAGTGGTTTGGTATCAGTAGGACTAGCGGGGAACAATGAGCAGTTCTTC. Protein sequence: CASGLVSVGLAGNNEQFF. This sequence joins TRBV12-5 and TRBJ2-1, with TRBD2 matching 12 bases. The V gene end was trimmed by 0 bases and the J gene end by 5 bases; junction bases not matched to a gene: 8. The CDR3 has 18 amino acids. From germline, CDR1 is LGHNT and CDR2 FRNRAP.